Each of the 15 T cell receptor beta chains below was sequenced from the same sample in a study of OX40 agonist ivuxolimab in advanced cancers. The table came from immunoSEQ multiplex PCR; TCRdb's copy has only in-frame clones and leaves some out. Among some 90,000 clones listed, 90% to 95% were seen once. The source material was CD4+ or CD8+ T cells sorted from blood, sampled in a trial of the OX40 agonist ivuxolimab. These receptors originate from an adult with an advanced solid tumor such as melanoma, head and neck, liver or kidney cancer.

The genes are TRBV11-3 and TRBJ2-7, with D perhaps matching TRBD2 (5 bases). Germline values: CDR1 SGHNT, CDR2 YENEEA. Trimming took 3 bases from V and 7 from J, leaving 16 bases between them. The CDR3 runs to 14 residues. The CDR3 DNA sequence: TGTGCCAGCAGCTTCAGCACGGCCGGGGTGGAGCAGTACTTC. Residues: CASSFSTAGVEQYF.

This chain connects TRBV9 to TRBJ2-1; 8 bases match TRBD2. Trimming removed 2 bases from V and 0 bases from J; junction bases left unmatched: 4. This CDR3 region has 16 residues. Per germline, CDR1 SGDLS and CDR2 YYNGEE. CDR3 sequence (DNA): TGTGCCAGCAGCGTGACTAGCGTGGGCTCCTACAATGAGCAGTTCTTC. This sequence encodes CASSVTSVGSYNEQFF.

V usage is TRBV30 and J usage is TRBJ2-5, with D unclear. The length of the CDR3 is 11 residues. Germline CDR1 and CDR2: GTSNPN and SVGIG (reference sequence). Trimming removed 2 bases from V and 1 base from J, with 2 bases in between. CDR3 region: CAWSIQETQYF. The CDR3, as DNA: TGTGCCTGGAGTATCCAAGAGACCCAGTACTTC.

The rearrangement uses TRBV14 and TRBJ1-5; perhaps TRBD1 as D (5 bases). Germline assignment: CDR1 SGHDN and CDR2 FVKESK. V was cut by 4 bases and J by 3 bases, with 10 bases left in between. This CDR3 is 14 amino acids long. The CDR3 region is CASSPGGDNQPQHF. Written as DNA, the CDR3 is TGTGCCAGCAGCCCGGGAGGGGACAATCAGCCCCAGCATTTT.

The chain has TRBV19 and TRBJ2-3; 8 bases match TRBD2. From germline, CDR1 is LNHDA and CDR2 SQIVND (reference sequence). V shed 3 bases and J 2 bases; nucleotides not matched to a gene: 7. The CDR3 runs to 16 residues. The CDR3, as DNA: TGTGCCAGTAGTATTTCTAGCGGGTTCTACACAGATACGCAGTATTTT. Translation: CASSISSGFYTDTQYF. Filled out from reference TRBV19 and TRBJ2-3, the complete variable domain reads DGGITQSPKYLFRKEGQNVTLSCEQNLNHDAMYWYRQDPGQGLRLIYYSQIVNDFQKGDIAEGYSVSREKKESFPLTVTSAQKNPTAFYLCASSISSGFYTDTQYFGPGTRLTVL.

The chain carries TRBV11-2 and TRBJ2-3; 9 bases align to TRBD1. The germline gives CDR1 SGHAT, CDR2 FQNNGV. The V and J ends lost 5 bases and 4 bases, in that order; junction bases with no gene match: 4. This CDR3 comprises 14 residues. CDR3 residues: CASSLGTGPDTQYF. The CDR3 coding sequence is TGTGCCAGCAGCCTCGGGACAGGGCCAGATACGCAGTATTTT.

The V gene is TRBV11-2, the J gene TRBJ2-3; 8 bases fit TRBD2. V was clipped by 5 bases and J by 6 bases; unmatched bases: 4. The CDR3 sequence is 13 residues long. Germline CDR1 is SGHAT and CDR2 is FQNNGV. CDR3 DNA sequence: TGTGCCAGCAGCGCGGGGGGCGGGGATACGCAGTATTTT. Translation gives CASSAGGGDTQYF.

The chain joins TRBV19 to TRBJ2-1, with D possibly TRBD2 on 6 matching bases. This CDR3 has 15 amino acids. CDR1 and CDR2 from the germline V gene are LNHDA and SQIVND (reference sequence). V lost 7 bases and J lost 2, with 15 bases in between. CDR3 region: CASTLEGGPYNEQFF. The CDR3 nucleotides are TGTGCCAGTACCCTGGAGGGAGGTCCCTACAATGAGCAGTTCTTC.

The rearrangement uses TRBV5-1 and TRBJ2-5, with 13 positions matching TRBD2. The germline V gene has CDR1 SGHRS and CDR2 YFSETQ. CDR3 size: 16 residues. Trimming at V came to 5 bases and at J to 4 bases, leaving 8 bases not matched to a gene. The CDR3 loop is CASSSGTSGVPETQYF. CDR3 nucleotide sequence: TGCGCCAGCAGTTCCGGGACTAGCGGGGTCCCAGAGACCCAGTACTTC.

This chain connects TRBV19 to TRBJ1-1; unclear D gene. Trimming shortened V by 1 base and J by 1 base, and 7 bases separated the two germline ends. The germline V gene encodes CDR1 LNHDA and CDR2 SQIVND (reference sequence). The CDR3 has 14 residues. The CDR3 spells CASSIVTRNTEAFF. The CDR3 DNA reads TGTGCCAGTAGTATAGTGACCAGGAACACTGAAGCTTTCTTT.

The V and J genes are TRBV9 and TRBJ2-2; TRBD1 matches 9 bases. Trimming removed 4 bases from V and 0 bases from J; junction bases left unmatched: 10. The CDR3 contains 18 residues. Germline lookup yields CDR1 SGDLS and CDR2 YYNGEE. The CDR3 protein is CASSTGLTGGTNTGELFF. CDR3 nucleotide sequence: TGTGCCAGCAGCACCGGTCTGACAGGGGGTACGAACACCGGGGAGCTGTTTTTT.

This chain connects TRBV6-6 to TRBJ2-7, with D possibly being TRBD1 or TRBD2 (5 bases each). V lost 6 bases to trimming and J lost 1 base, with 16 bases between them. This CDR3 contains 15 residues. Germline loops: CDR1 MNHNY, CDR2 SVGAGI (reference sequence). The CDR3 sequence is CASRYRDGQSYEQYF. CDR3 sequence (DNA): TGTGCCAGCAGATACCGGGACGGACAATCCTACGAGCAGTACTTC.

J is TRBJ1-1 and V is TRBV7-2, with a possible D match to TRBD1 (6 bases). CDR1 is SGHTA and CDR2 is FQGNSA in the germline V gene. The length of the CDR3 is 19 residues. Trimming took 1 base from V and 0 from J, leaving 21 bases between them. In DNA form, the CDR3 reads TGTGCCAGCAGCTTAGTCGTTCGTCTGCAGAGACAGGTGAACACTGAAGCTTTCTTT. Protein sequence: CASSLVVRLQRQVNTEAFF.

The rearrangement links TRBV5-8 to TRBJ2-1, with 7 bases lining up with TRBD1. The V and J ends lost 2 bases and 11 bases, in that order; junction bases with no gene match: 7. This CDR3 region has 13 residues. Germline V gene sequence: CDR1 SGHTS, CDR2 YDEGEE. CDR3 in DNA: TGTGCCAGCAGCTTAGGGGGCTCCCGCCAGCAGTTCTTC. It codes for CASSLGGSRQQFF.

This clone was seen only a few times. This sequence joins TRBV30 and TRBJ1-6, with TRBD1 identical over 8 bases. V trimming: 0 bases; J trimming: 7 bases; junction bases outside the gene matches: 5. The CDR3 is made up of 15 amino acids. Per germline, CDR1 GTSNPN and CDR2 SVGIG (reference sequence). CDR3 bases: TGTGCCTGGAGTGTACAACAGGGGGTGAATTCACCCCTCCACTTT. Translating it yields CAWSVQQGVNSPLHF.